This T cell receptor beta chain was identified during a study of regulatory T cells in long-lasting Graves disease. This clonotype was detected many times. Arm-PCR of CDR3 regions and iRepertoire HTBI primers were used to build TCR beta libraries. TCRdb redid the calling of the multiplex PCR reads with MiXCR, one entry per CDR3 protein. The table has 300,000 or so distinct CDR3 sequences, roughly a fifth seen once. Noted time point: persistent/refractory GD, antithyroid drugs over 5 years with positive TRAb. Researchers made the TCR library from RNA that was extracted from PBMCs. All patients originated from an endocrinology department located in Xi'an, China. Looked up from germline, CDR1 is SEHNR and CDR2 is FQNEAQ (reference sequence). V was trimmed by 5 bases and J by 0 bases, leaving 7 bases between them. The CDR3 sequence is 13 residues long.

V and J are TRBV7-9 and TRBJ1-1, with D uncertain. This clonotype originated in a female donor with Graves disease. Sequencing used peripheral blood mononuclear cells (PBMCs), obtained when the disease was refractory, from a patient treated with antithyroid drugs. The CDR3 spells CASSPRMNTEAFF. Written as DNA, the CDR3 is TGTGCCAGCAGCCCCCGTATGAACACTGAAGCTTTCTTT.